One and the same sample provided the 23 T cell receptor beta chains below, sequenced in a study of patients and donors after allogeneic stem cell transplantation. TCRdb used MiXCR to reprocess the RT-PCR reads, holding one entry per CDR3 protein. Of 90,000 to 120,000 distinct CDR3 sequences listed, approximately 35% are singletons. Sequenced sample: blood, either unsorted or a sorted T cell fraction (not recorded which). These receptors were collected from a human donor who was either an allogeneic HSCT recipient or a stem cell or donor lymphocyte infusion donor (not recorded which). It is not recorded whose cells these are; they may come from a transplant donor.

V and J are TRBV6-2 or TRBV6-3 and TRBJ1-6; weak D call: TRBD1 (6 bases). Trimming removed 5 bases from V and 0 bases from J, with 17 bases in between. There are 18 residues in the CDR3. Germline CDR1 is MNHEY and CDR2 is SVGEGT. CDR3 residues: CASSHNRDTSSYNSPLHF. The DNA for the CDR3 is TGTGCCAGCAGTCACAACCGGGACACAAGCTCCTATAATTCACCCCTCCACTTT.

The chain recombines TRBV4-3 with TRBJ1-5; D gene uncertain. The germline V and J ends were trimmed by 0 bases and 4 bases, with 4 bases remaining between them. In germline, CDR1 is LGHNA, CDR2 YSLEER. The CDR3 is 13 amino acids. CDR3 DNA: TGCGCCAGCAGCCAAGATTTGAATCAGCCCCAGCATTTT. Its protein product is CASSQDLNQPQHF.

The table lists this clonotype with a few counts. As DNA, the CDR3 is TGCGCCAGCAGCCAAGCGACAGGGCGGAATGAAAAACTGTTTTTT. Translating it yields CASSQATGRNEKLFF. This sequence joins TRBV4-3 and TRBJ1-4, with 7 bases that match TRBD1. Germline V CDR1 and CDR2: LGHNA, YSLEER. The CDR3 length is 15 residues. J gave up 5 bases and V 1 base, and 4 bases lay outside the gene matches.

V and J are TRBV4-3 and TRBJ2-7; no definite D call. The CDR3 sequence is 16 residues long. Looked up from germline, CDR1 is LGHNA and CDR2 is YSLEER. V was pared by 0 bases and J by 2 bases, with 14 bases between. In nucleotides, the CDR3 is TGCGCCAGCAGCCAAGATTACCGTATTCCCCCCTACGAGCAGTACTTC. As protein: CASSQDYRIPPYEQYF.

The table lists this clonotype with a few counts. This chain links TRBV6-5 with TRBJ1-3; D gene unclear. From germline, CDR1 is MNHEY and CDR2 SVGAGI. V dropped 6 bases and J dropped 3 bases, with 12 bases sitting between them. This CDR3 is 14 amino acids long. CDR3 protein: CASSQSHNGNTIYF. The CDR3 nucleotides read TGTGCCAGCAGCCAATCACACAATGGAAACACCATATATTTT.

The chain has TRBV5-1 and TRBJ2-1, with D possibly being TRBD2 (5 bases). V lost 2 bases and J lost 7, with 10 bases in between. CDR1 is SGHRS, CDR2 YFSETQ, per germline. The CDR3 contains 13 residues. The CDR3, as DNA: TGCGCCAGCAGCTTTGAGGGAGTAAATGAGCAGTTCTTC. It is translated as CASSFEGVNEQFF.

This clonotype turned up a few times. The CDR3 loop reads CASSHGTETVTQYF. In DNA form, the CDR3 reads TGTGCCAGCAGTCATGGGACTGAGACGGTAACCCAGTACTTC. The chain uses TRBV12-3 or TRBV12-4 and TRBJ2-5; maybe TRBD2 (6 bases). The germline V and J ends were trimmed by 5 bases and 8 bases, with 18 bases remaining between them. The CDR3 is made up of 14 amino acids.

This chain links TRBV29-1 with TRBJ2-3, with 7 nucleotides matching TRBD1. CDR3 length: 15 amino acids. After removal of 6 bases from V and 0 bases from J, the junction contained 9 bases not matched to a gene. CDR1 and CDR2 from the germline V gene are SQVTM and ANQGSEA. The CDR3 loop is CSVGPGTVSTDTQYF. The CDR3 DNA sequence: TGCAGCGTCGGGCCCGGGACAGTCAGCACAGATACGCAGTATTTT.

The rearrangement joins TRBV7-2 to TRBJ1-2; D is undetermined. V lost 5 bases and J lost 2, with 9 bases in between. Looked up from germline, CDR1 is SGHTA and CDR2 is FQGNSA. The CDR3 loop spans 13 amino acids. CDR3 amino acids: CASSHYLNYGYTF. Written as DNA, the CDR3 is TGTGCCAGCAGCCATTATCTCAACTATGGCTACACCTTC.

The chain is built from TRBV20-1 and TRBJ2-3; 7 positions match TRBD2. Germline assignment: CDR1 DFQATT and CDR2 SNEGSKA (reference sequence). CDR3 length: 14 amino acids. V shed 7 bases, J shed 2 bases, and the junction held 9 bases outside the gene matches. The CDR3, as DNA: TGCAGTGTTGCGCGAGGACTAGACACAGATACGCAGTATTTT. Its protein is CSVARGLDTDTQYF.

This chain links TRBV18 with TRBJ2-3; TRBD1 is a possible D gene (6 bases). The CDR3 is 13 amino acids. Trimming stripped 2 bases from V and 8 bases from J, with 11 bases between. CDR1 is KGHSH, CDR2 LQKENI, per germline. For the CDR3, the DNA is TGTGCCAGCTCACCATTACAGGGTGGTACGCAGTATTTT. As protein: CASSPLQGGTQYF.

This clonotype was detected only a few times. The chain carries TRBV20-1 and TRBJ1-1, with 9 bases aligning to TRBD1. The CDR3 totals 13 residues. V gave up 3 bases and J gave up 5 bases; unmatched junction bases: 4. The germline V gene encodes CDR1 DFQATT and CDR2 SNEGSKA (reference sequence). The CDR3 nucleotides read TGCAGTGCTAGCAAGGACAGGGGAACTGAAGCTTTCTTT. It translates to CSASKDRGTEAFF.

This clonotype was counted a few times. DNA of the CDR3: TGCAGTGCTAGGGGACAGGGTAGGGGCAATCAGCCCCAGCATTTT. Translating it yields CSARGQGRGNQPQHF. The V call is TRBV20-1, the J call TRBJ1-5; TRBD1 matches at 9 bases. The CDR3 contains 15 residues. Germline CDR1 DFQATT, CDR2 SNEGSKA (reference sequence). V shed 3 bases and J 2 bases; nucleotides not matched to a gene: 5.

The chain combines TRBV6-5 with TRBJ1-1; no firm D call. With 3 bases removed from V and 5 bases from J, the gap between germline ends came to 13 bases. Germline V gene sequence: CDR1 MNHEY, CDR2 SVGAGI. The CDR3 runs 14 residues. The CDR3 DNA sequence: TGTGCCAGCAGTTATCGATGGGGAAGGACTGAAGCTTTCTTT. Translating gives CASSYRWGRTEAFF.

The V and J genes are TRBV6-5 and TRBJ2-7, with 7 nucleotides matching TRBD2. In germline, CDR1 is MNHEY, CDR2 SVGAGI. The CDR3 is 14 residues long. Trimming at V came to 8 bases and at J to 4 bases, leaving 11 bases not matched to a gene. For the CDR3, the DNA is TGTGCCAGCTCCCCCCGGCGGGGAGGGTACGAGCAGTACTTC. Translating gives CASSPRRGGYEQYF.

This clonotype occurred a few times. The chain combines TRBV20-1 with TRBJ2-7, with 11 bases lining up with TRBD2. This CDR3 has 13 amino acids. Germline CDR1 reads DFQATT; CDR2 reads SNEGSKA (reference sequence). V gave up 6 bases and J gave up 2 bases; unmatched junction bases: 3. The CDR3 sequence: CSAATSGTYEQYF. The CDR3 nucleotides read TGCAGTGCCGCGACTAGCGGGACCTACGAGCAGTACTTC.

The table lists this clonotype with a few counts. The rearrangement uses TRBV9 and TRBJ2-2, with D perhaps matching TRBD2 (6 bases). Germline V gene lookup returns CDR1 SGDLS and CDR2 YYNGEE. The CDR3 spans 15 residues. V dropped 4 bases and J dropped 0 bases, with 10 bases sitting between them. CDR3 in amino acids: CASSPAGSNTGELFF. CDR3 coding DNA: TGTGCCAGCAGCCCAGCGGGCTCGAACACCGGGGAGCTGTTTTTT.

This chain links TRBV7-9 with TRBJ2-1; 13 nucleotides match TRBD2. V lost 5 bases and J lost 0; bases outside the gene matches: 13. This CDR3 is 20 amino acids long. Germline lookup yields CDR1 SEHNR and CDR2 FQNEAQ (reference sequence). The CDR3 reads CASSLRRTSGRASSYNEQFF. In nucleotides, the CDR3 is TGTGCCAGCAGCCTTAGACGTACTAGCGGGAGGGCCAGCTCCTACAATGAGCAGTTCTTC.

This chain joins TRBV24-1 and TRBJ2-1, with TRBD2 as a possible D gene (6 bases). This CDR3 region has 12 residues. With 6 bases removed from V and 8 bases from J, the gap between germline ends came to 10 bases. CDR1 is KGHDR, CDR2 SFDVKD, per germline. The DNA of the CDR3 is TGTGCCACCAGTATAACGGGGGATGAGCAGTTCTTC. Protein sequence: CATSITGDEQFF.

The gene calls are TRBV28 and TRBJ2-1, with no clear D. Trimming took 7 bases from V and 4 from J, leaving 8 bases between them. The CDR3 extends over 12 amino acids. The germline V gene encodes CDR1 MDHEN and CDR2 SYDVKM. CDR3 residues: CASKGSYNEQFF. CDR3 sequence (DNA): TGTGCCAGCAAGGGCAGTTACAATGAGCAGTTCTTC.

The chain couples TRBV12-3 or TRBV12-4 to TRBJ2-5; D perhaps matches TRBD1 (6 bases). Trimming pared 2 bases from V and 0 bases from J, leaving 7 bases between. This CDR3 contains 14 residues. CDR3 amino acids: CASSLWDNQETQYF. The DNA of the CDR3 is TGTGCCAGCAGTTTATGGGACAACCAAGAGACCCAGTACTTC.

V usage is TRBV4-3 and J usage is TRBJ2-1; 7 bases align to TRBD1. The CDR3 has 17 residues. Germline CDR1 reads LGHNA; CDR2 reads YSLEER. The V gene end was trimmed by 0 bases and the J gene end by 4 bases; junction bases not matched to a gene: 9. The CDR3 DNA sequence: TGCGCCAGCAGCCAAGAATTGACGACAGGGATTTACAATGAGCAGTTCTTC. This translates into CASSQELTTGIYNEQFF.

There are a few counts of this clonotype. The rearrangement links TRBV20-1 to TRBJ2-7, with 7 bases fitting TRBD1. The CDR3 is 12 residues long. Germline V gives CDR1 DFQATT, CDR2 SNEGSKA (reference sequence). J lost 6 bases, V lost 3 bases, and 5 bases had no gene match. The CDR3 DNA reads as TGCAGTGCTAGGACAGGGCCTGTCGAGCAGTACTTC. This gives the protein CSARTGPVEQYF.